This T cell receptor beta chain derives from a study of cytomegalovirus exposure and HLA in healthy donors. The study's findings and limits: Versus the 666-donor mean, an Asian-associated ancestry cluster reportedly showed fewer N-insertions in a later analysis. The study listed under 200 cytomegalovirus-associated TCR beta chains. Analysis was carried out at a later point, and it linked a missense DCLRE1C variant to TCR beta V- and J-gene trimming.

Concerning this clone itself: Antigen: not known.

Amplification used 60 Vbeta primers and 13 Jbeta primers. Generated by immunoSEQ multiplex PCR, the TCRdb table keeps only in-frame clones and is missing some. The sample consists of about 140,000 clones, 88% of them appearing once. V shed 2 bases and J 6 bases; nucleotides not matched to a gene: 4. CDR3 length: 14 amino acids. The germline gives CDR1 SGHNT, CDR2 YYREEE (reference sequence). Sequencing used PBMCs. The chain employs TRBV5-4 and TRBJ2-1; 8 bases fit TRBD1. This TCR was recovered from a woman in her forties in good health and CMV-seronegative. This chain's CDR3 is CASSFGQGGNEQFF. In DNA, the CDR3 is TGTGCCAGCAGCTTCGGACAGGGAGGCAATGAGCAGTTCTTC.